Given below is one T cell receptor (beta chain) in context. No antigen is known for it. Quantitative 5'-RACE with molecular barcodes produced the TCR beta libraries. TCRdb reanalysed the 5' RACE reads using MiXCR and keeps one entry per CDR3 protein. The sample lists 150,000 to 200,000 distinct CDR3 sequences; 10% to 15% were seen once. The V and J ends lost 2 bases and 3 bases respectively, with 11 bases between them. Germline V CDR1 and CDR2: SGDLS, YYNGEE. CDR3 size: 14 residues. The sample is drawn from a study of CD8 T cells in ankylosing spondylitis. General observations from the study: One TCR beta motif, made up of roughly eight highly homologous variants, appeared characteristic of ankylosing spondylitis blood.

The chain employs TRBV9 and TRBJ1-2; the D gene is possibly TRBD1 (6 bases). This TCR came from a female donor with ankylosing spondylitis or in good health (not recorded which). Sequencing input: blood, either unsorted or a sorted T cell fraction (not recorded which). The DNA of the CDR3 is TGTGCCAGCAGCGTCCAGGGGTCCTACTATGGCTACACCTTC. Its protein product is CASSVQGSYYGYTF.